The 18 T cell receptor beta chains below all came from one sample that was sequenced in a study of spatial heterogeneity in lung cancer. Using its own MiXCR run on the 5' RACE reads, TCRdb lists one record per CDR3 protein. The sample consists of some 100,000 distinct CDR3 sequences, about an eighth of them appearing once. Stated time point: sample taken at primary tumor resection. The sequenced sample was PBMCs, obtained at surgery. The receptors come from a male donor with early-stage non-small cell lung cancer.

The chain carries TRBV5-1 and TRBJ2-1; 7 bases are shared with TRBD1. Germline CDR1 reads SGHRS; CDR2 reads YFSETQ. J lost 7 bases, V lost 4 bases, and 11 bases had no gene match. The CDR3 consists of 15 residues. The CDR3 DNA is TGCGCCAGCAGCCCCCAGGGGGAGTCGTGGAATGAGCAGTTCTTC. It encodes CASSPQGESWNEQFF. The variable domain in full, completed from reference TRBV5-1 and TRBJ2-1, reads KAGVTQTPRYLIKTRGQQVTLSCSPISGHRSVSWYQQTPGQGLQFLFEYFSETQRNKGNFPGRFSGRQFSNSRSEMNVSTLELGDSALYLCASSPQGESWNEQFFGPGTRLTVL.

This clonotype has ten or more counts. V gene TRBV7-2 combines with J gene TRBJ2-5; 11 bases are a match to TRBD1. V dropped 5 bases and J dropped 3; count of bases not matched to a gene: 2. Germline V gene sequence: CDR1 SGHTA, CDR2 FQGNSA. The CDR3 extends over 14 amino acids. CDR3 nucleotides: TGTGCCAGCAGCCCGGGACAGGGGGAAGAGACCCAGTACTTC. Protein product: CASSPGQGEETQYF.

This chain uses TRBV13 with TRBJ2-6; 8 nucleotides align to TRBD1. V was pared by 5 bases and J by 4 bases, with 16 bases of the junction left unmatched. The CDR3 covers 19 residues. Germline assignment: CDR1 PRHDT and CDR2 FYEKMQ (reference sequence). CDR3 sequence (DNA): TGTGCCAGCAGCCCCTTAGGTCAGGGGGCACCGGGAGGGGCCAACGTCCTGACTTTC. Translation gives CASSPLGQGAPGGANVLTF.

V usage is TRBV10-3 and J usage is TRBJ2-3; D ambiguous. V lost 4 bases and J 3 bases, leaving 11 bases between the germline ends. Germline-derived CDR1 and CDR2 are ENHRY and SYGVKD. The CDR3 is 14 residues long. CDR3 protein: CAISVSLDTDTQYF. CDR3 coding DNA: TGTGCCATCAGTGTATCTTTGGATACAGATACGCAGTATTTT.

The chain is built from TRBV7-2 and TRBJ2-3, with 10 bases that match TRBD2. The CDR3 has 16 amino acids. The junction had 9 bases not matched to a gene; V was cut back by 2 bases and J by 7 bases. From germline, CDR1 is SGHTA and CDR2 FQGNSA. The CDR3 sequence: CASSLSGAGGPNTQYF. The CDR3 coding sequence is TGTGCCAGCAGCTTAAGTGGAGCGGGGGGGCCCAATACGCAGTATTTT.

This clonotype was detected only a few times. V and J are TRBV6-1 and TRBJ2-7, with D tentatively TRBD2 (5 bases). V shed 8 bases and J shed 4 bases, with 9 bases lying between them. Germline V gene lookup returns CDR1 MNHNS and CDR2 SASEGT. The CDR3 is made up of 11 amino acids. The CDR3 sequence: CASETRYEQYF. The CDR3 DNA reads TGTGCCAGCGAAACTAGATACGAGCAGTACTTC.

There are many counts of this clonotype. The CDR3 sequence is CASSRSGAASEQFF. As DNA, the CDR3 is TGTGCCAGTAGTCGTAGCGGGGCCGCAAGTGAGCAGTTCTTC. This sequence joins TRBV19 and TRBJ2-1, with TRBD2 identical over 8 bases. CDR1 and CDR2 from the germline V gene are LNHDA and SQIVND (reference sequence). This CDR3 region has 14 residues. Trimming removed 5 bases from V and 9 bases from J; junction bases left unmatched: 9.

This clonotype was seen only a few times. V and J are TRBV6-5 and TRBJ2-2, with a weak D call TRBD2 (6 bases). The V gene's germline CDR1 is MNHEY and CDR2 SVGAGI. This CDR3 region has 15 residues. V lost 0 bases and J lost 4, with 9 bases in between. CDR3 sequence (DNA): TGTGCCAGCAGTTACTCGGGGGGATTCACCGGGGAGCTGTTTTTT. Protein sequence: CASSYSGGFTGELFF.

The V and J genes are TRBV6-2 or TRBV6-3 and TRBJ1-5; no reliable D call. The CDR3 runs to 17 residues. In germline, CDR1 is MNHEY, CDR2 SVGEGT. With 6 bases removed from V and 3 bases from J, the gap between germline ends came to 21 bases. The CDR3 DNA sequence: TGTGCCAGCAGATCCCCGATTTTGGGGAGGTTCAATCAGCCCCAGCATTTT. Protein sequence: CASRSPILGRFNQPQHF.

This clonotype was recorded a few times. The chain recombines TRBV3-1 with TRBJ2-3; TRBD2 agrees at 7 bases. The V gene's germline CDR1 is LGHDT and CDR2 YNNKEL (reference sequence). The CDR3 loop spans 14 amino acids. V shed 4 bases and J 4 bases; nucleotides not matched to a gene: 5. CDR3 sequence (DNA): TGTGCCAGCAGCCCCGGGACTACTTCAGATACGCAGTATTTT. Protein sequence: CASSPGTTSDTQYF.

This clonotype came up a few times. The V call is TRBV24-1, the J call TRBJ2-3, with a weak D call TRBD1 (6 bases). The germline gives CDR1 KGHDR, CDR2 SFDVKD. The CDR3 has 15 amino acids. V was pared by 5 bases and J by 0 bases, with 11 bases between. The DNA of the CDR3 is TGTGCCACCAGTGTTGGACAGCCCAGCACAGATACGCAGTATTTT. Translation gives CATSVGQPSTDTQYF.

This clonotype appeared a few times. This chain joins TRBV7-6 and TRBJ2-5; 9 bases line up with TRBD2. The CDR3 totals 16 residues. Germline V gene lookup returns CDR1 SGHVS and CDR2 FNYEAQ. V lost 2 bases and J lost 5; bases outside the gene matches: 9. The CDR3 bases are TGTGCCAGCAGCTTACAAGCGGGGGGCCTCGGGGAGACCCAGTACTTC. Translating it yields CASSLQAGGLGETQYF.

V is TRBV10-3 and J is TRBJ2-5, with 8 bases matching TRBD2. J gave up 5 bases and V 7 bases, and 6 bases lay outside the gene matches. The CDR3 runs 13 residues. CDR1 ENHRY and CDR2 SYGVKD come from the germline V gene. CDR3 in amino acids: CAINGGRQETQYF. DNA of the CDR3: TGTGCCATCAATGGCGGGAGGCAGGAGACCCAGTACTTC.

Concerning this clonotype itself: Given the absence of the conserved phenylalanine or tryptophan at the CDR3 end, a read error is likely. Because the CDR3's place on the DNA is in doubt, the DNA is left out and the CDR3 is given as listed by TCRdb. The V call is TRBV7-9, the J call TRBJ2-3; whether TRBD2, the table's D call, matches the DNA was not checked. Termini included, the CDR3 measures 14 amino acids. The germline CDR1 and CDR2 sequences are SEHNR and FQNEAQ (reference sequence). The CDR3: CASSLSLPGLHSFV.

This clonotype has a count of ten or more. The V call is TRBV7-9, the J call TRBJ2-7; D unclear. The V end lost 1 base, the J end lost 4 bases, and 5 bases lay between the germline ends. CDR1 is SEHNR and CDR2 is FQNEAQ in the germline V gene (reference sequence). The CDR3 is 12 amino acids. The CDR3 DNA follows: TGTGCCAGCAGCTTAGAGGTGTACGAGCAGTACTTC. Protein: CASSLEVYEQYF.

The chain couples TRBV6-5 to TRBJ1-1; 8 bases fit TRBD1. Trimming at V came to 4 bases and at J to 2 bases, leaving 3 bases not matched to a gene. The CDR3 length is 14 residues. CDR1 MNHEY and CDR2 SVGAGI come from the germline V gene. Written as DNA, the CDR3 is TGTGCCAGCAGTTTCGACAGGGGCAACACTGAAGCTTTCTTT. Protein sequence: CASSFDRGNTEAFF.

In nucleotides, the CDR3 is TGTGCCATCAGTGAGTCCGTCGGGCGGAATTCACCCCTCCACTTT. Its translation: CAISESVGRNSPLHF. The chain combines TRBV10-3 with TRBJ1-6; D is unclear. The CDR3 loop spans 15 amino acids. V was trimmed by 0 bases and J by 7 bases, leaving 10 bases between them. Looked up from germline, CDR1 is ENHRY and CDR2 is SYGVKD.

This clonotype was seen a handful of times. V usage is TRBV6-2 or TRBV6-3 and J usage is TRBJ1-5, with 8 bases lining up with TRBD1. The CDR3 spans 14 residues. Trimming cost V 6 bases and J 7 bases; bases outside gene matches: 8. The germline CDR1 and CDR2 sequences are MNHEY and SVGEGT. The CDR3 coding sequence is TGTGCCAGCAGATCAGGGGGCGCGGGACAGCCCCAGCATTTT. Translated, it gives CASRSGGAGQPQHF.